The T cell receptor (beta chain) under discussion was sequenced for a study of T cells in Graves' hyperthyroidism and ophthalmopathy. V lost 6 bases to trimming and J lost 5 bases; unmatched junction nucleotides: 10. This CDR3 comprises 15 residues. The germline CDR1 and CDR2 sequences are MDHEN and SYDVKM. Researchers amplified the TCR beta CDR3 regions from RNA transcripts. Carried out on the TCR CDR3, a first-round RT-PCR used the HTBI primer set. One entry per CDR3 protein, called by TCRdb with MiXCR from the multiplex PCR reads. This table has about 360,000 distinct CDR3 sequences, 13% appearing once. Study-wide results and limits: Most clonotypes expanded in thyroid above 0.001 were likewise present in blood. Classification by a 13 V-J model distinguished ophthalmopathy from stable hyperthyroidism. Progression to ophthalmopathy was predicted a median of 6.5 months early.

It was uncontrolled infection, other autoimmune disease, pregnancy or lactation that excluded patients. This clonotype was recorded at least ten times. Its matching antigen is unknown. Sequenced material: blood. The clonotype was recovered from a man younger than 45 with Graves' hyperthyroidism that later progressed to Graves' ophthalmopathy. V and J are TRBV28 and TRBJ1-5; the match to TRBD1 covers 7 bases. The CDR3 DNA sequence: TGTGCCAGCAGGGGGGGACAGAGATTTCATCAGCCCCAGCATTTT. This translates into CASRGGQRFHQPQHF.